Reported below is one TCR beta chain. Germline V gene lookup returns CDR1 SGHRS and CDR2 YFSETQ. The V gene end was trimmed by 4 bases and the J gene end by 3 bases; junction bases not matched to a gene: 6. This CDR3 has 15 amino acids. This record comes from a study of T-cell reconstitution after alpha-beta-depleted transplantation in children. Library preparation (for TCRbeta) was performed with unique molecular identifiers. TCRdb re-called the PCR reads through MiXCR, storing one row per CDR3 protein. The sample consists of about 270,000 distinct CDR3 sequences, 9.9% of them appearing once. The sequence was collected from a human donor who donated a stem cell graft to a child with SCID. This specimen consisted of PBMCs from the stem cell graft donor, obtained from the stem cell graft. The chain carries TRBV5-1 and TRBJ1-2, with 10 bases identical to TRBD1. The CDR3 DNA sequence: TGCGCCAGCAGCGCTAGACAGGGGGCAGACTATGGCTACACCTTC. This sequence encodes CASSARQGADYGYTF.